This TCR beta chain was sequenced during a study of T cells in tuberculosis. Study context: CD1B tetramers identified T cells specific for mycobacterial lipid GMM.

Sorting used thawed, overnight-rested PBMC stained with anti-CD3, a viability dye and GMM-loaded CD1B tetramer. CD1B tetramers were loaded with Rhodococcus equi-derived C32 glucose monomycolate. From each donor, some 100,000 tetramer-negative cells were sorted. Data came from immunoSEQ multiplex PCR; TCRdb stores just in-frame clones and leaves some out. This sample has 55,000 to 60,000 clones, with approximately 91% found just once. Study-wide findings and caveats: T cells binding CD1B-GMM tetramer weakly possibly escaped the sort.

The V gene's germline CDR1 is ENHRY and CDR2 SYGVKD. CDR3 length equals 15 residues. This chain uses TRBV10-3 with TRBJ2-5; a weak D match, TRBD1 (5 bases). The assigned J gene may be wrong: the sequence end matches TRBJ2-7 better. The sequencing sample was made of CD1b-GMM tetramer-negative cells sorted from PBMCs. The clonotype originates from an adult woman with latent tuberculosis. The CDR3 here is CAISESFGQGYEQYF. The CDR3 coding sequence is TGTGCCATCAGTGAGTCTTTCGGGCAGGGCTACGAGCAGTACTTC.